A single sample gave rise to the 27 T cell receptor beta chains below, sequenced in a study of identical twins. TCRdb passed the 5' RACE reads through MiXCR, listing each CDR3 protein once. The table has 450,000 to 500,000 distinct CDR3 sequences, roughly an eighth seen once. The same data also went into a second study, on yellow fever vaccine responses in identical twins.

The source material was CD4+ T cells sorted from blood. Receptor source: a woman aged 18-29 years in good health.

CDR3 loop: CASSIQGYEQYF. The DNA of the CDR3 is TGTGCCAGCAGCATACAAGGCTACGAGCAGTACTTC. V and J are TRBV7-6 and TRBJ2-7; no clear D. V was pared by 5 bases and J by 3 bases, with 8 bases between. Germline CDR1 SGHVS, CDR2 FNYEAQ. The CDR3 is made up of 12 amino acids. The variable domain in full, with the rest retrieved from reference TRBV7-6 and TRBJ2-7, is GAGVSQSPRYKVTKRGQDVALRCDPISGHVSLYWYRQALGQGPEFLTYFNYEAQQDKSGLPNDRFSAERPEGSISTLTIQRTEQRDSAMYRCASSIQGYEQYFGPGTRLTVT.

This sequence joins TRBV11-2 and TRBJ2-7; 9 nucleotides align to TRBD2. The CDR3 covers 17 residues. The germline CDR1 and CDR2 sequences are SGHAT and FQNNGV. Germline trimming cut 0 bases from V and 3 bases from J; bases unmatched to any gene: 9. The DNA of the CDR3 is TGTGCCAGCAGCTTAGATCAATCTGCGGGAGGGTTCTACGAGCAGTACTTC. Protein: CASSLDQSAGGFYEQYF.

CDR3 bases: TGTGCCAGCAGTTACCCCAAGGGAGGAGGTTCCTACGAGCAGTACTTC. Encoded protein: CASSYPKGGGSYEQYF. The chain carries TRBV6-5 and TRBJ2-7, with a possible D match to TRBD2 (6 bases). The CDR3 totals 16 residues. V gave up 2 bases and J gave up 1 base, with 15 bases separating them. Germline V gene sequence: CDR1 MNHEY, CDR2 SVGAGI.

This clonotype was picked up many times. The rearrangement links TRBV12-3 or TRBV12-4 to TRBJ2-3; D is undetermined. This CDR3 is built from 15 residues. V lost 3 bases, J lost 2 bases, and 12 bases lay in between. The CDR3 sequence: CASSFVGMDTDTQYF. CDR3 in DNA: TGTGCCAGCAGTTTTGTGGGGATGGACACAGATACGCAGTATTTT.

The chain employs TRBV10-3 and TRBJ2-2; the match to TRBD1 covers 11 bases. The CDR3 extends over 14 amino acids. Germline CDR1 and CDR2: ENHRY and SYGVKD. Germline trimming cut 9 bases from V and 3 bases from J; bases unmatched to any gene: 3. CDR3 nucleotides: TGTGCCATAGGACAGGGGGCCCACACCGGGGAGCTGTTTTTT. Encoded protein: CAIGQGAHTGELFF.

This clonotype occurred a few times. J is TRBJ1-2 and V is TRBV9, with D tentatively TRBD1 (5 bases). This CDR3 spans 16 amino acids. Trimming removed 2 bases from V and 4 bases from J, with 18 bases in between. Per the germline V gene, CDR1 is SGDLS and CDR2 is YYNGEE. DNA for the CDR3: TGTGCCAGCAGCGTGGAAATAACCGGGACTCCCTATGGCTACACCTTC. Residues: CASSVEITGTPYGYTF.

J is TRBJ2-1 and V is TRBV18, with 11 bases matching TRBD2. CDR3 size: 18 residues. The trim removed 4 bases at V and 3 bases at J, leaving 11 bases unmatched. Germline CDR1 and CDR2: KGHSH and LQKENI. The CDR3 nucleotides read TGTGCCAGCTCACGCCAGACAACGGGACTAGCGGTCTACAATGAGCAGTTCTTC. Amino acid sequence: CASSRQTTGLAVYNEQFF.

V and J are TRBV15 and TRBJ2-4; tentatively, D is TRBD1 (5 bases). This CDR3 contains 15 residues. Looked up from germline, CDR1 is LNHNV and CDR2 is YYDKDF (reference sequence). Trimming took off 0 bases at V and 1 base at J, with 7 bases between the two ends. Here the CDR3 DNA reads TGTGCCACCAGCAGAGATGCAGGGGCCAAAAACATTCAGTACTTC. It translates to CATSRDAGAKNIQYF.

This clonotype was counted only a few times. The chain is built from TRBV7-2 and TRBJ2-7; 8 nucleotides line up with TRBD1. With V trimmed by 1 base and J by 3 bases, 5 bases remained unmatched. This CDR3 contains 15 residues. Per germline, CDR1 SGHTA and CDR2 FQGNSA. The chain's CDR3 is CASSLVPGGVYEQYF. CDR3 coding DNA: TGTGCCAGCAGCTTAGTACCAGGGGGCGTCTACGAGCAGTACTTC.

The chain carries TRBV10-3 and TRBJ2-4; D not certain. This CDR3 spans 12 amino acids. CDR1 is ENHRY, CDR2 SYGVKD, per germline. The V end lost 3 bases, the J end lost 5 bases, and 5 bases lay between the germline ends. The CDR3 here is CAISESENIQYF. Here the CDR3 DNA reads TGTGCCATCAGTGAATCAGAAAACATTCAGTACTTC.

The chain links TRBV6-1 to TRBJ2-1, with D possibly being TRBD2 (6 bases). Trimming shortened V by 10 bases and J by 7 bases, and 17 bases separated the two germline ends. Germline-derived CDR1 and CDR2 are MNHNS and SASEGT. CDR3 size: 13 residues. CDR3 DNA sequence: TGTGCCACAAGTCCGGCTGGGGGGAATGAGCAGTTCTTC. This gives the protein CATSPAGGNEQFF.

This clonotype occurred many times. CDR3 nucleotides: TGCAGCGTTGAATTCTCGCTAGCGGGGCCCCCGGATACGCAGTATTTT. It specifies CSVEFSLAGPPDTQYF. This chain uses TRBV29-1 with TRBJ2-3; 9 bases line up with TRBD2. Unmatched junction bases numbered 12, after V lost 2 bases and J lost 6 bases. The CDR3 runs 16 residues. In germline, CDR1 is SQVTM, CDR2 ANQGSEA.

This clonotype has a handful of counts. This chain uses TRBV2 with TRBJ1-1, with a possible D match to TRBD1 (5 bases). V dropped 7 bases and J dropped 0 bases, with 15 bases sitting between them. The CDR3 covers 15 residues. Germline loops: CDR1 SNHLY, CDR2 FYNNEI. In DNA, the CDR3 is TGTGCCAGCAAAGGGGCAACGACACTGAACACTGAAGCTTTCTTT. Translating it yields CASKGATTLNTEAFF.

In its sample, this clonotype was seen a few times. This chain links TRBV12-3 or TRBV12-4 with TRBJ2-1; TRBD2 aligns across 11 bases. This CDR3 has 15 residues. Trimming cost V 4 bases and J 9 bases; bases outside gene matches: 8. This CDR3 reads CASSSTSGRVGEQFF. As DNA, the CDR3 is TGTGCCAGCAGTTCCACTAGCGGGAGAGTGGGTGAGCAGTTCTTC.

This clonotype was observed many times. The chain combines TRBV12-3 or TRBV12-4 with TRBJ2-1; D possibly corresponds to TRBD2 (5 bases). Trimming shortened V by 6 bases and J by 3 bases, and 15 bases separated the two germline ends. The CDR3 is 15 residues long. The CDR3 protein is CASSPPRGGYNEQFF. The CDR3 nucleotides read TGTGCCAGCAGCCCCCCTCGCGGAGGCTACAATGAGCAGTTCTTC.

At least ten counts were recorded for this clonotype. The chain uses TRBV12-3 or TRBV12-4 and TRBJ2-3; D is ambiguous. The CDR3 length is 16 residues. V shed 4 bases and J shed 0 bases, with 14 bases lying between them. CDR3 sequence reads: CASSSESVGSTDTQYF. In DNA form, the CDR3 reads TGTGCCAGCAGTTCCGAAAGCGTGGGGAGCACAGATACGCAGTATTTT.

This clonotype appeared a few times. This chain uses TRBV7-2 with TRBJ2-7; perhaps TRBD2 as D (6 bases). The V gene's germline CDR1 is SGHTA and CDR2 FQGNSA. The ends were cut back, 1 base at V and 2 bases at J, with 6 bases in the middle. This CDR3 contains 13 residues. Written as DNA, the CDR3 is TGTGCCAGCAGCTTAGGGGAGGCCTACGAGCAGTACTTC. This sequence encodes CASSLGEAYEQYF.

The J gene is TRBJ2-3, the V gene TRBV11-2; 9 bases align to TRBD2. Looked up from germline, CDR1 is SGHAT and CDR2 is FQNNGV. CDR3 length: 21 amino acids. Germline trimming cut 6 bases from V and 5 bases from J; bases unmatched to any gene: 27. The CDR3 coding sequence is TGTGCCAGCAGGCAAAGAATTAATCCGGTGGTGGCGGGGGGGCGTGAAGATACGCAGTATTTT. It encodes CASRQRINPVVAGGREDTQYF.

The chain couples TRBV5-4 to TRBJ2-3; 9 nucleotides line up with TRBD1. CDR3 length: 19 amino acids. With 1 base clipped from V and 4 bases from J, the junction kept 16 bases outside the gene matches. CDR1 and CDR2 from the germline V gene are SGHNT and YYREEE (reference sequence). CDR3 in amino acids: CASSLNRGLDNYPPDTQYF. CDR3 DNA: TGTGCCAGCAGCTTGAACAGGGGGCTTGATAATTACCCACCAGATACGCAGTATTTT. The full variable domain, completed using reference TRBV5-4 and TRBJ2-3, is ETGVTQSPTHLIKTRGQQVTLRCSSQSGHNTVSWYQQALGQGPQFIFQYYREEENGRGNFPPRFSGLQFPNYSSELNVNALELDDSALYLCASSLNRGLDNYPPDTQYFGPGTRLTVL.

The V call is TRBV18, the J call TRBJ2-7; D remains ambiguous. The germline V gene has CDR1 KGHSH and CDR2 LQKENI. CDR3 size: 12 residues. V shed 3 bases and J shed 7 bases, with 10 bases lying between them. CDR3 in DNA: TGTGCCAGCTCACCCCCAAAAGGAGAGCAGTACTTC. Protein: CASSPPKGEQYF. Using reference TRBV18 and TRBJ2-7 for the parts outside the CDR3, the full variable domain is NAGVMQNPRHLVRRRGQEARLRCSPMKGHSHVYWYRQLPEEGLKFMVYLQKENIIDESGMPKERFSAEFPKEGPSILRIQQVVRGDSAAYFCASSPPKGEQYFGPGTRLTVT.

The chain uses TRBV10-3 and TRBJ2-3; D is unresolved. V gave up 10 bases and J gave up 4 bases, with 9 bases separating them. Germline assignment: CDR1 ENHRY and CDR2 SYGVKD. The CDR3 spans 11 residues. The CDR3 sequence: CATYTPDTQYF. CDR3 nucleotides: TGTGCCACTTACACTCCAGATACGCAGTATTTT.

This clonotype was observed a handful of times. The V gene is TRBV7-2, the J gene TRBJ2-5, with D perhaps matching TRBD2 (5 bases). This CDR3 has 14 residues. V was trimmed by 1 base and J by 4 bases, leaving 10 bases between them. CDR1 is SGHTA and CDR2 is FQGNSA in the germline V gene. CDR3 residues: CASSLVLGRETQYF. DNA of the CDR3: TGTGCCAGCAGCTTAGTACTAGGGCGAGAGACCCAGTACTTC. Variable domain in full (rest from reference TRBV7-2 and TRBJ2-5): GAGVSQSPSNKVTEKGKDVELRCDPISGHTALYWYRQSLGQGLEFLIYFQGNSAPDKSGLPSDRFSAERTGGSVSTLTIQRTQQEDSAVYLCASSLVLGRETQYFGPGTRLLVL.

This clonotype was seen at least ten times. The chain is built from TRBV6-1 and TRBJ2-1, with 7 positions matching TRBD1. The CDR3 has 14 amino acids. CDR1 is MNHNS, CDR2 SASEGT, per germline. The V segment lost 6 bases and the J segment 2 bases; nucleotides outside the gene matches: 4. DNA for the CDR3: TGTGCCAGCAGCCGTACAGGGGCCTACAATGAGCAGTTCTTC. It translates to CASSRTGAYNEQFF.

This clonotype was observed a handful of times. One end of the junction is discordant with germline, which a read error may explain. The gene calls are TRBV7-7 and TRBJ2-7; 8 nucleotides agree with TRBD1. The CDR3 runs to 14 residues. The germline V gene encodes CDR1 SSHAT and CDR2 FNYEAQ (reference sequence). The chain's CDR3 is CASSPRDRSDEQYF. The CDR3 DNA reads as TGTGCTAGCAGCCCCCGGGACAGGAGCGACGAGCAGTACTTC.

The chain carries TRBV7-8 and TRBJ2-3, with 10 positions matching TRBD2. CDR3 size: 20 residues. V lost 5 bases and J lost 1; bases outside the gene matches: 18. Germline V gives CDR1 SGHVS, CDR2 FQNEAQ. The CDR3 nucleotides are TGTGCCAGCAGCGGAGGGGCGGGGCTAGCGGGGGTCCCCGGCACAGATACGCAGTATTTT. Protein: CASSGGAGLAGVPGTDTQYF.

The rearrangement joins TRBV12-3 or TRBV12-4 to TRBJ2-3; 8 positions match TRBD2. V was pared by 6 bases and J by 2 bases, with 7 bases of the junction left unmatched. CDR3 length: 15 amino acids. CDR3 nucleotide sequence: TGTGCCAGCAGCCATAGCGGGGAACTCACAGATACGCAGTATTTT. It yields the protein CASSHSGELTDTQYF.

This clonotype was seen ten or more times. CDR3 DNA: TGTGCCAGCAGCCAGGACAGAACCTACGAGCAGTACTTC. Translated, it gives CASSQDRTYEQYF. The chain employs TRBV3-1 and TRBJ2-7; tentative D call: TRBD1 (6 bases). V dropped 3 bases and J dropped 2 bases, with 8 bases sitting between them. CDR1 is LGHDT and CDR2 is YNNKEL in the germline V gene (reference sequence). The CDR3 runs to 13 residues.